A selection of T cell receptor beta chains follows, all from one sample in a study of T cell responses to AZD1222 COVID-19 vaccine. Libraries were prepared by immunoSEQ multiplex PCR; TCRdb keeps only in-frame clonotypes and omits some of them. Among over 150,000 clones listed, approximately 92% were seen once. Sequenced material: peripheral blood, taken on day 0 of AZD1222 vaccination. These receptors were obtained from an adult in good health. Each CDR3 is given with its conserved first and last residue. The order of the fields is J gene, V gene, CDR3 length, D gene, clone size, CDR3 protein, CDR3 DNA. A D gene is named only where the DNA matches it firmly. A row's size may be missing; if present it is once, few, many or a size class.

TRBJ1-1 TRBV6-5 12 . . CASTQGGEEAFF TGTGCCAGCACCCAAGGGGGTGAGGAAGCTTTCTTT
TRBJ2-1 TRBV4-2 17 TRBD2 . CASSHADIAGGENEQFF TGTGCCAGCAGCCATGCTGATATAGCGGGGGGGGAGAATGAGCAGTTCTTC
TRBJ1-1 TRBV4-2 14 . . CASSARLRNTEAFF TGTGCCAGCAGCGCCAGACTGAGGAACACTGAAGCTTTCTTT
TRBJ2-2 TRBV5-1 15 TRBD1 . CASSPGTGRAGELFF TGCGCCAGCAGCCCCGGGACAGGGCGGGCCGGGGAGCTGTTTTTT
TRBJ1-1 TRBV7-8 14 TRBD1 . CASSPGTGGTEAFF TGTGCCAGCAGCCCCGGGACAGGGGGCACTGAAGCTTTCTTT
TRBJ1-2 TRBV7-2 14 . once CASSLRRIDYGYTF TGTGCCAGCAGCTTAAGGAGGATCGACTATGGCTACACCTTC
TRBJ1-6 TRBV5-4 13 TRBD1 . CASSWDRNSPLHF TGTGCCAGCAGTTGGGACAGGAATTCACCCCTCCACTTT
TRBJ1-3 TRBV9 17 TRBD1 once CASSAVSGTGGTGTIYF TGTGCCAGCAGCGCGGTGTCAGGGACAGGGGGGACTGGCACCATATATTTT
TRBJ2-5 TRBV27 15 . . CASSLLMGALETQYF TGTGCCAGCAGTTTATTAATGGGGGCATTGGAGACCCAGTACTTC
TRBJ2-7 TRBV4-1 17 . . CASSPPPGTPSRIEQYF TGCGCCAGCAGCCCTCCTCCCGGGACTCCTTCGAGGATCGAGCAGTACTTC
TRBJ1-6 TRBV3-1/TRBV3-2 15 TRBD1 few CASSHHGTDNSPLHF TGTGCCAGCAGCCACCACGGGACAGATAATTCACCCCTCCACTTT
TRBJ1-2 TRBV5-4 16 . . CASSLAGQGGDSGYTF TGTGCCAGCAGCTTGGCCGGGCAGGGAGGAGATTCAGGCTACACCTTC
TRBJ1-4 TRBV7-8 15 TRBD1 . CASSPRTGTWEKLFF TGTGCCAGCAGCCCCCGGACAGGGACATGGGAAAAACTGTTTTTT
TRBJ1-2 TRBV4-3 17 . . CASSHHQGPVTNYGYTF TGCGCCAGCAGCCACCACCAAGGGCCGGTTACTAACTATGGCTACACCTTC
TRBJ1-1 TRBV11-3 13 . . CASSTSGWSVAFF TGTGCCAGCAGCACGTCAGGGTGGTCGGTTGCTTTCTTT
TRBJ1-6 TRBV5-1 14 . . CASSSQGRESPLHF TGCGCCAGCAGTTCACAGGGTCGAGAGTCACCCCTCCACTTT
TRBJ2-2 TRBV12-3/TRBV12-4 13 . once CASSLVSTGELFF TGTGCCAGCAGTTTAGTCTCGACCGGGGAGCTGTTTTTT
TRBJ1-5 TRBV7-2 18 . . CASSLEATSPSSNQPQHF TGTGCCAGCAGCTTAGAGGCTACATCCCCATCTAGCAATCAGCCCCAGCATTTT
TRBJ2-2 TRBV19 15 TRBD2 once CALGRDSGVDGELFF TGTGCCCTTGGCCGGGATAGCGGGGTGGACGGGGAGCTGTTTTTT
TRBJ2-3 TRBV9 12 . . CASSRATDTQYF TGTGCCAGCAGCAGGGCCACAGATACGCAGTATTTT
TRBJ1-1 TRBV7-2 14 TRBD1 . CASSLRGLDTEAFF TGTGCCAGCAGCTTAAGGGGGCTTGACACTGAAGCTTTCTTT
TRBJ1-4 TRBV30 13 . . CAWSPSDNEKLFF TGTGCCTGGAGTCCCAGCGATAATGAAAAACTGTTTTTT
TRBJ2-2 TRBV19 14 . . CASSIGANTGELFF TGTGCCAGTAGTATAGGAGCGAACACCGGGGAGCTGTTTTTT
TRBJ2-7 TRBV6-5 14 . . CASSYSQASYEQYF TGTGCCAGCAGTTACTCGCAGGCGTCCTACGAGCAGTACTTC
TRBJ1-1 TRBV30 12 . . CAWATSNTEAFF TGTGCCTGGGCGACCTCGAACACTGAAGCTTTCTTT
TRBJ1-5 TRBV28 15 . . CASSSLGGLNQPQHF TGTGCCAGCAGTTCATTAGGGGGGCTTAATCAGCCCCAGCATTTT
TRBJ1-1 TRBV6-5 13 . . CASSYGKGTEAFF TGTGCCAGCAGTTACGGGAAGGGAACTGAAGCTTTCTTT
TRBJ1-2 TRBV6-6 15 . . CASGTPSRERYGYTF TGTGCCAGCGGGACCCCATCGCGGGAAAGGTATGGCTACACCTTC
TRBJ1-2 TRBV3-1/TRBV3-2 17 . . CASSQFGSRGRNYGYTF TGTGCCAGCAGCCAGTTTGGGAGCAGGGGTCGTAACTATGGCTACACCTTC
TRBJ1-4 TRBV2 13 . . CASSRTTNEKLFF TGTGCCAGCAGTCGAACAACTAATGAAAAACTGTTTTTT
TRBJ1-2 TRBV7-9 14 TRBD1 . CASSTGANDYGYTF TGTGCCAGCAGCACAGGGGCGAACGACTATGGCTACACCTTC
TRBJ2-7 TRBV4-2 16 . . CASSQEGAALSYEQYF TGTGCCAGCAGCCAAGAAGGGGCGGCACTCTCCTACGAGCAGTACTTC
TRBJ2-3 TRBV6-4 15 TRBD1 medium-sized CASSDSTTGADTQYF TGTGCCAGCAGTGACTCGACCACAGGGGCAGATACGCAGTATTTT
TRBJ2-1 TRBV6-4 16 TRBD2 . CASSDSGGRPYNEQFF TGTGCCAGCAGTGACTCGGGCGGGAGGCCCTACAATGAGCAGTTCTTC
TRBJ2-1 TRBV11-1 14 TRBD2 . CASSSSGRSNEQFF TGTGCCAGCAGCTCTAGCGGGAGATCAAATGAGCAGTTCTTC
TRBJ2-3 TRBV3-1/TRBV3-2 16 TRBD2 once CASSQELAKSTDTQYF TGTGCCAGCAGCCAAGAACTAGCGAAGAGCACAGATACGCAGTATTTT
TRBJ1-1 TRBV7-3 15 . . CASSSLGQVNTEAFF TGTGCCAGCAGCTCCCTAGGGCAGGTGAACACTGAAGCTTTCTTT
TRBJ2-1 TRBV12-5 13 TRBD2 . CASGLAGGDEQFF TGTGCTAGTGGTTTAGCGGGGGGCGATGAGCAGTTCTTC
TRBJ2-1 TRBV2 14 TRBD1 . CASTLRTGYNEQFF TGTGCCAGCACCCTACGGACAGGGTACAATGAGCAGTTCTTC
TRBJ2-1 TRBV12-3/TRBV12-4 10 . . CATLCDEQFF TGTGCCACCCTGTGCGATGAGCAGTTCTTC
TRBJ1-3 TRBV7-3 15 TRBD1 . CASIIQGARGNTIYF TGTGCCAGCATCATACAGGGGGCGCGGGGAAACACCATATATTTT
TRBJ1-1 TRBV5-6 13 . . CASSPGVYPEAFF TGTGCCAGCAGCCCTGGGGTCTACCCTGAAGCTTTCTTT
TRBJ1-2 TRBV5-4 18 TRBD1 . CASSSLGQGVRANYGYTF TGTGCCAGCAGCTCCTTGGGACAGGGGGTGAGAGCGAACTATGGCTACACCTTC
TRBJ1-2 TRBV28 15 . once CASISPTGGGYGYTF TGTGCCAGCATCAGTCCGACCGGGGGAGGTTATGGCTACACCTTC
TRBJ1-5 TRBV28 12 . once CASSLWNQPQHF TGTGCCAGCAGTTTATGGAATCAGCCCCAGCATTTT
TRBJ1-5 TRBV4-1 16 TRBD1 . CASSQDPGTVNQPQHF TGCGCCAGCAGCCAAGATCCGGGGACAGTGAATCAGCCCCAGCATTTT
TRBJ2-6 TRBV27 17 . . CASRPPAGRSGANVLTF TGTGCCAGCAGACCCCCGGCGGGCCGCTCTGGGGCCAACGTCCTGACTTTC
TRBJ1-2 TRBV7-9 15 . . CASSPRLYGGYGYTF TGTGCCAGCAGCCCCCGACTGTACGGTGGCTATGGCTACACCTTC
TRBJ1-1 TRBV5-1 14 . . CASSLGPSNTEAFF TGCGCCAGCAGCTTGGGGCCGTCGAACACTGAAGCTTTCTTT
TRBJ2-3 TRBV27 12 . . CASSSGTDTQYF TGTGCCAGCAGTTCGGGAACAGATACGCAGTATTTT
TRBJ2-6 TRBV2 15 . . CASSERGSGANVLTF TGTGCCAGCAGTGAAAGGGGCTCTGGGGCCAACGTCCTGACTTTC
TRBJ1-4 TRBV7-2 14 . . CASSVDRYNEKLFF TGTGCCAGCAGCGTGGACAGATATAATGAAAAACTGTTTTTT
TRBJ2-7 TRBV10-3 15 TRBD2 once CAISDPGGRAYEQYF TGTGCCATCAGTGATCCAGGCGGGAGGGCCTACGAGCAGTACTTC
TRBJ1-4 TRBV6-5 14 TRBD1 . CASSDREGIEKLFF TGTGCCAGCAGCGACAGGGAGGGGATCGAAAAACTGTTTTTT